The next 14 T cell receptor beta chains were all read from a single sample in a study of early T cells in non-severe SARS-CoV-2 infection. MiXCR, applied by TCRdb to the 5' RACE reads, yields one record per CDR3 protein. In the table there are about 66,000 distinct CDR3 sequences, about 13% of which are singletons. The sequencing sample was made of whole blood. These receptor sequences come from an adult who was a healthcare worker with PCR-confirmed SARS-CoV-2 infection or an uninfected control (not recorded which).

The V gene is TRBV28, the J gene TRBJ2-3; the D gene is possibly TRBD1 (6 bases). Germline V gene sequence: CDR1 MDHEN, CDR2 SYDVKM. CDR3 length: 15 amino acids. V dropped 5 bases and J dropped 0 bases, with 12 bases sitting between them. CDR3 loop: CASSHHRDSTDTQYF. The CDR3 DNA reads TGTGCCAGCAGTCACCACAGGGATAGCACAGATACGCAGTATTTT. Using reference TRBV28 and TRBJ2-3 for the parts outside the CDR3, the full variable domain is DVKVTQSSRYLVKRTGEKVFLECVQDMDHENMFWYRQDPGLGLRLIYFSYDVKMKEKGDIPEGYSVSREKKERFSLILESASTNQTSMYLCASSHHRDSTDTQYFGPGTRLTVL.

This clonotype was counted ten times or more. This chain connects TRBV24-1 to TRBJ2-1; D gene unclear. V lost 9 bases to trimming and J lost 0 bases, with 17 bases between them. This CDR3 is 16 amino acids long. Per the germline V gene, CDR1 is KGHDR and CDR2 is SFDVKD. The CDR3 sequence is CATADSLGSSYNEQFF. The CDR3 nucleotides read TGTGCCACCGCGGATAGTCTGGGAAGCTCCTACAATGAGCAGTTCTTC.

In this sample, this clonotype turned up a few times. The chain couples TRBV11-1 to TRBJ2-1, with 7 bases that match TRBD2. This CDR3 is built from 16 residues. From germline, CDR1 is SGHAT and CDR2 FQDESV (reference sequence). The ends lost 5 bases at V and 9 bases at J; junction bases unmatched: 16. CDR3 DNA sequence: TGTGCCAGCAGCCCCACCCGGGCGGGAGTAAATGGTGAGCAGTTCTTC. Translating gives CASSPTRAGVNGEQFF. The variable domain in full, completed from reference TRBV11-1 and TRBJ2-1, reads EAEVAQSPRYKITEKSQAVAFWCDPISGHATLYWYRQILGQGPELLVQFQDESVVDDSQLPKDRFSAERLKGVDSTLKIQPAELGDSAMYLCASSPTRAGVNGEQFFGPGTRLTVL.

This clonotype appeared a few times. The chain links TRBV9 to TRBJ2-3; no clear D gene. The CDR3 loop spans 13 amino acids. V lost 3 bases and J lost 9, with 14 bases in between. Germline V CDR1 and CDR2: SGDLS, YYNGEE. CDR3 bases: TGTGCCAGCAGCGGAGGTCTCCAAGGCACGCAGTATTTT. It encodes CASSGGLQGTQYF.

This clonotype was counted between two and nine times. The chain carries TRBV9 and TRBJ1-5, with 8 nucleotides matching TRBD1. Germline V gene data show CDR1 as SGDLS and CDR2 as YYNGEE. J gave up 0 bases and V 2 bases, and 1 base lay outside the gene matches. This CDR3 region has 15 residues. CDR3 loop: CASSVGTGSNQPQHF. The CDR3 bases are TGTGCCAGCAGCGTCGGGACAGGTAGCAATCAGCCCCAGCATTTT.

This clonotype appeared a few times. The rearrangement links TRBV4-2 to TRBJ2-1; 12 bases agree with TRBD2. This CDR3 contains 16 residues. From germline, CDR1 is LGHNA and CDR2 YNFKEQ. J was trimmed by 10 bases and V by 4 bases; bases with no gene match: 11. CDR3 sequence: CASSLVTSGRANEQFF. The CDR3 DNA reads as TGTGCCAGCAGCCTCGTGACTAGCGGGAGAGCCAACGAGCAGTTCTTC.

CDR3 sequence: CASGSRGSGANVLTF. CDR3 bases: TGTGCCAGCGGCAGCAGGGGCTCAGGGGCCAACGTCCTGACTTTC. The chain employs TRBV27 and TRBJ2-6; possibly TRBD1 for D (6 bases). With 8 bases removed from V and 4 bases from J, the gap between germline ends came to 15 bases. This CDR3 is built from 15 residues. Germline V gene sequence: CDR1 MNHEY, CDR2 SMNVEV (reference sequence).

Of note for this clonotype: The junction differs from germline at one of its ends, possibly a read error. The chain uses TRBV6-4 and TRBJ2-1; 7 nucleotides align to TRBD2. The CDR3 runs to 16 residues. The germline gives CDR1 MRHNA, CDR2 SNTAGT. The CDR3: CPSSDSRLAGVNEQFF. The CDR3 nucleotides are TGTCCCAGCAGTGACTCGAGACTAGCCGGGGTCAATGAGCAGTTCTTC.

The sample holds many counts of this clonotype. The chain has TRBV20-1 and TRBJ1-2; D remains ambiguous. The germline gives CDR1 DFQATT, CDR2 SNEGSKA (reference sequence). The CDR3 spans 13 residues. V lost 3 bases and J 0 bases, leaving 8 bases between the germline ends. Here the CDR3 reads CSARWASNYGYTF. CDR3 bases: TGCAGTGCTAGGTGGGCGTCTAACTATGGCTACACCTTC.

This clonotype was recorded many times. The genes are TRBV18 and TRBJ2-6, with TRBD1 as a possible D gene (6 bases). Trimming cost V 3 bases and J 2 bases, with 17 bases left between them. The CDR3 has 18 residues. CDR1 and CDR2 (germline): KGHSH, LQKENI. The CDR3 DNA follows: TGTGCCAGCTCACCGCCTCCATACAGGGACGCTGGGGCCAACGTCCTGACTTTC. Its translation: CASSPPPYRDAGANVLTF.

Many counts were recorded for this clonotype. The chain couples TRBV29-1 to TRBJ2-3; D is unresolved. Trimming cost V 2 bases and J 2 bases, with 5 bases left between them. Germline V gives CDR1 SQVTM, CDR2 ANQGSEA. The CDR3 runs to 12 residues. CDR3 amino acids: CSVETDTDTQYF. DNA of the CDR3: TGCAGCGTTGAAACAGACACAGATACGCAGTATTTT.

This clonotype occurred a few times. This chain joins TRBV24-1 and TRBJ2-7; D uncertain. V was pared by 7 bases and J by 0 bases, with 9 bases between. Per germline, CDR1 KGHDR and CDR2 SFDVKD. This CDR3 is built from 13 residues. The CDR3 nucleotides read TGTGCCACCAGGGCTGGGCCCTCCTACGAGCAGTACTTC. Translated: CATRAGPSYEQYF.

This clonotype was recorded many times. The rearrangement links TRBV6-1 to TRBJ1-4; a possible D gene is TRBD1 (5 bases). Trimming pared 3 bases from V and 0 bases from J, leaving 11 bases between. Germline loops: CDR1 MNHNS, CDR2 SASEGT. This CDR3 is 16 amino acids long. The CDR3 loop is CASSEAGLATNEKLFF. The DNA of the CDR3 is TGTGCCAGCAGTGAGGCAGGGCTTGCAACTAATGAAAAACTGTTTTTT.

This clonotype was counted at least ten times. J is TRBJ2-5 and V is TRBV29-1; 8 bases are a match to TRBD1. Trimming cost V 6 bases and J 4 bases; bases outside gene matches: 10. The germline gives CDR1 SQVTM, CDR2 ANQGSEA. The CDR3 length is 14 residues. The CDR3 bases are TGCAGCGTCCGCCAGGGGGCGAGAAGAGAGACCCAGTACTTC. This sequence encodes CSVRQGARRETQYF.